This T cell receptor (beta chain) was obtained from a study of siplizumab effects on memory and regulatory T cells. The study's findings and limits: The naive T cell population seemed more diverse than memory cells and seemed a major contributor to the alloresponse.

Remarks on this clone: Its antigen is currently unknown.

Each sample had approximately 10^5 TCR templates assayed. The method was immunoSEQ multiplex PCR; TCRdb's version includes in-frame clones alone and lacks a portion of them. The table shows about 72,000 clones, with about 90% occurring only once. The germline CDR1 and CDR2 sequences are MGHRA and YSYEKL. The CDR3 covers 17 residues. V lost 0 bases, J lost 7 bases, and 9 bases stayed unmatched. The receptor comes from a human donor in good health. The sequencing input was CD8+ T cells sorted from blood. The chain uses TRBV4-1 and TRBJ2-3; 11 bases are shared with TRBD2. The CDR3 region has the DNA TGCGCCAGCAGCCAAGAAAAACTAGCGGGAGTTTTGAATACGCAGTATTTT. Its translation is CASSQEKLAGVLNTQYF.